Listed below are T cell receptor beta chains from one sample, sequenced in a study of blood T cell repertoires in COVID-19. Using immunoSEQ multiplex PCR, the repertoire was profiled, and TCRdb retains in-frame clones only, with some absent. The sample gives some 190,000 clones, more than 75% of which show up once; 15% to 20% is in the top ten. Sequencing was performed on peripheral blood. These receptors were taken from a person between 65 and 79 years old with COVID-19, enrolled during active disease. The CDR3 runs from the conserved cysteine through the conserved F or W. D genes are given only for firm matches. Some rows mark clone size as missing; the rest say once, few, many or name a class of expanded clone.

size,D,J,V,CDR3,DNA
.,.,TRBJ1-6,TRBV27,CASGYGPLHF,TGTGCATCAGGGTACGGGCCCCTCCACTTT
.,.,TRBJ1-3,TRBV4-3,CASSQDRGTWDTIYF,TGCGCCAGCAGCCAAGATAGGGGAACGTGGGACACCATATATTTT
.,.,TRBJ1-1,TRBV6-2/TRBV6-3,CASSYLGAKNTEAFF,TGTGCCAGCAGTTACCTGGGGGCCAAGAACACTGAAGCTTTCTTT
.,TRBD1,TRBJ1-2,TRBV6-1,CASSEGTGWSGYTF,TGTGCCAGCAGTGAAGGGACAGGGTGGTCGGGCTACACCTTC
.,.,TRBJ2-2,TRBV4-1,CASSPRTGELFF,TGCGCCAGCAGCCCGCGCACCGGGGAGCTGTTTTTT
.,.,TRBJ1-1,TRBV4-2,CASSAQDRLNTEAFF,TGTGCCAGCAGCGCCCAGGACAGATTGAACACTGAAGCTTTCTTT
many,TRBD1,TRBJ2-2,TRBV7-2,CASSSGTANTGELFF,TGTGCCAGCAGCTCAGGGACAGCGAACACCGGGGAGCTGTTTTTT
.,TRBD1,TRBJ2-7,TRBV6-1,CASSEVPDRGIYEQYF,TGTGCCAGCAGTGAAGTCCCTGACAGGGGGATCTACGAGCAGTACTTC
.,.,TRBJ1-1,TRBV30,CAWRSWPRGNTEAFF,TGTGCCTGGAGGTCGTGGCCCAGGGGGAACACTGAAGCTTTCTTT
.,TRBD1,TRBJ1-2,TRBV28,CASTPSRTGGYGYTF,TGTGCCAGCACTCCATCCCGGACAGGGGGCTATGGCTACACCTTC
.,TRBD2,TRBJ2-1,TRBV28,CASRIGGTSERNEQFF,TGTGCCAGCAGAATAGGCGGGACTAGCGAAAGGAATGAGCAGTTCTTC
few,TRBD2,TRBJ2-3,TRBV30,CAWNLIAGGGTDTQYF,TGTGCCTGGAACCTCATAGCGGGGGGGGGCACAGATACGCAGTATTTT
.,.,TRBJ2-5,TRBV28,CASTPRGQPGETQYF,TGTGCCAGCACTCCGCGGGGGCAGCCGGGGGAGACCCAGTACTTC
.,.,TRBJ2-1,TRBV6-2/TRBV6-3,CASSYSWAGAYNEQFF,TGTGCCAGCAGTTATTCGTGGGCAGGGGCCTACAATGAGCAGTTCTTC
.,.,TRBJ1-1,TRBV19,CASSRTSQGEAFF,TGTGCCAGTAGTAGGACTTCCCAAGGTGAAGCTTTCTTT
.,TRBD1,TRBJ2-2,TRBV9,CASSVDRAPGELFF,TGTGCCAGCAGCGTTGACAGGGCCCCCGGGGAGCTGTTTTTT
once,.,TRBJ1-6,TRBV3-1/TRBV3-2,CASSQDLSEGRPLHF,TGTGCCAGCAGCCAAGATCTCTCGGAGGGTAGACCCCTCCACTTT
.,TRBD1,TRBJ1-4,TRBV28,CASSVQGEKLFF,TGTGCCAGCAGTGTACAGGGGGAAAAACTGTTTTTT
.,TRBD1,TRBJ2-1,TRBV18,CASSPSGGAGQFF,TGTGCCAGCTCACCCTCAGGGGGCGCAGGGCAGTTCTTC
.,TRBD1,TRBJ2-1,TRBV3-1/TRBV3-2,CASSRGQGLISEQFF,TGTGCCAGCAGCCGGGGACAGGGGTTGATCAGTGAGCAGTTCTTC
.,.,TRBJ1-1,TRBV5-1,CASSSDTGRSEAFF,TGCGCCAGCAGCTCAGACACAGGTCGCTCTGAAGCTTTCTTT
.,.,TRBJ1-4,TRBV27,CASSSGGTTNEKLFF,TGTGCCAGCAGTTCAGGTGGAACAACTAATGAAAAACTGTTTTTT
.,.,TRBJ2-5,TRBV11-2,CASSFFIGERETQYF,TGTGCCAGCAGCTTTTTCATAGGGGAAAGAGAGACCCAGTACTTC
.,.,TRBJ2-7,TRBV7-2,CASSYRDSAYEQYF,TGTGCCAGCAGCTACCGGGACTCGGCCTACGAGCAGTACTTC
once,.,TRBJ2-1,TRBV7-3,CASSPTNSGNEQFF,TGTGCCAGCAGCCCCACTAACAGCGGGAATGAGCAGTTCTTC
.,.,TRBJ2-2,TRBV9,CASSTPGNTGELFF,TGTGCCAGCAGCACCCCGGGGAACACCGGGGAGCTGTTTTTT
.,.,TRBJ2-2,TRBV19,CASSIQSGAGELFF,TGTGCCAGTAGTATACAGTCGGGGGCCGGGGAGCTGTTTTTT
.,.,TRBJ1-2,TRBV25-1,CASSEYTGELNYGYTF,TGTGCCAGCAGTGAATATACCGGGGAGCTTAACTATGGCTACACCTTC
few,.,TRBJ1-5,TRBV30,CAWSPRGLNQPQHF,TGTGCCTGGAGTCCCAGGGGTTTAAATCAGCCCCAGCATTTT
.,.,TRBJ2-3,TRBV7-2,CASSLVAGDTQYF,TGTGCCAGCAGCTTAGTGGCGGGTGATACGCAGTATTTT
.,.,TRBJ1-2,TRBV7-2,CASSLKGVSGYTF,TGTGCCAGCAGCTTGAAGGGGGTATCTGGCTACACCTTC
.,.,TRBJ1-4,TRBV9,CASSPDNYEKLFF,TGTGCCAGCAGCCCGGACAACTATGAAAAACTGTTTTTT
.,TRBD2,TRBJ2-5,TRBV2,CASSGTSGYQETQYF,TGTGCCAGCAGTGGGACTAGCGGGTACCAAGAGACCCAGTACTTC
.,.,TRBJ1-2,TRBV11-2,CASSFGGEYGYTF,TGTGCCAGCAGCTTTGGCGGGGAGTATGGCTACACCTTC
.,.,TRBJ1-1,TRBV5-4,CASRNAGTKNTEAFF,TGTGCCAGCAGAAATGCCGGGACAAAGAACACTGAAGCTTTCTTT
once,TRBD2,TRBJ2-5,TRBV9,CASSASSGGRETQYF,TGTGCCAGCAGCGCCTCTAGCGGGGGGCGAGAGACCCAGTACTTC
once,.,TRBJ1-1,TRBV5-1,CASRGGMVNTEAFF,TGCGCCAGCAGAGGAGGGATGGTGAACACTGAAGCTTTCTTT
once,.,TRBJ1-2,TRBV6-4,CASSPGRGSGYTF,TGTGCCAGCAGCCCCGGGAGGGGCTCTGGCTACACCTTC
.,.,TRBJ1-2,TRBV12-3/TRBV12-4,CASRMGLVATF,TGTGCCAGCAGAATGGGACTGGTCGCCACCTTC
.,.,TRBJ1-2,TRBV5-4,CASSALEGSRGYTF,TGTGCCAGCAGCGCCCTGGAGGGGTCTAGGGGCTACACCTTC
once,.,TRBJ1-6,TRBV7-2,CASSFSSSYNSPLHF,TGTGCCAGCAGCTTTTCTAGCTCCTATAATTCACCCCTCCACTTT
.,.,TRBJ1-3,TRBV7-3,CASSLVYTIYF,TGTGCCAGCAGCTTAGTATACACCATATATTTT
.,.,TRBJ2-5,TRBV7-5,CVRSSTFTGTGPRETQYF,TGTGTCAGAAGCTCGACCTTTACCGGGACAGGGCCTCGAGAGACCCAGTACTTC
.,.,TRBJ2-3,TRBV7-3,CASSSGADTQYF,TGTGCCAGCAGCTCGGGAGCAGATACGCAGTATTTT
.,.,TRBJ2-7,TRBV4-1,CASSPRLLEAGNYEQYF,TGCGCCAGCAGCCCCCGTTTACTAGAGGCGGGGAATTACGAGCAGTACTTC
.,TRBD1,TRBJ1-2,TRBV7-2,CASSWKGTGDGYTF,TGTGCCAGCAGCTGGAAAGGGACAGGGGACGGCTACACCTTC
once,.,TRBJ2-3,TRBV24-1,CATSETRGNTDTQYF,TGTGCCACCAGTGAAACCAGGGGTAACACAGATACGCAGTATTTT
.,TRBD1,TRBJ1-4,TRBV15,CATSILGTGGGKLFF,TGTGCCACCAGCATCCTCGGGACAGGGGGCGGAAAACTGTTTTTT
.,.,TRBJ2-5,TRBV19,CASSDHSPWTQYF,TGTGCCAGTAGCGATCACTCACCATGGACCCAGTACTTC
.,.,TRBJ2-1,TRBV5-8,CASSRPRDTGSLNEQFF,TGTGCCAGCAGCAGACCAAGGGACACCGGTTCCCTTAATGAGCAGTTCTTC
.,TRBD1,TRBJ2-3,TRBV4-3,CASSLSLAGGADTQYF,TGCGCCAGCAGCCTCTCCCTCGCAGGGGGCGCGGATACGCAGTATTTT
few,.,TRBJ1-4,TRBV2,CASNQITTNEKLFF,TGTGCCAGCAACCAGATAACAACTAATGAAAAACTGTTTTTT